The 23 T cell receptor beta chains below come from one sample, sequenced in a study of blood T cell repertoires in COVID-19. Some clones are missing from TCRdb's copy, which holds only in-frame ones; the method was immunoSEQ multiplex PCR. The sample records around 270,000 clones, about 88% being singletons. The sequencing sample was made of peripheral blood. Receptor source: a woman aged 60-70 years with COVID-19, enrolled during active disease.

V and J are TRBV6-1 and TRBJ2-7; perhaps TRBD1 as D (6 bases). The V end was cut by 0 bases, the J end by 4 bases, with 10 bases between. The germline V gene has CDR1 MNHNS and CDR2 SASEGT. The CDR3 covers 14 residues. The CDR3 loop is CASSEAIQGYEQYF. The CDR3 bases are TGTGCCAGCAGTGAAGCCATACAGGGATACGAGCAGTACTTC.

The chain combines TRBV18 with TRBJ2-7; 7 nucleotides match TRBD1. Per germline, CDR1 KGHSH and CDR2 LQKENI. This CDR3 is 15 amino acids long. The J segment lost 7 bases and the V segment lost 3 bases, leaving 12 bases of the junction unmatched. CDR3 nucleotides: TGTGCCAGCTCACCCCTACAGGGGACGGCTCGGGAGCAGTACTTC. It encodes CASSPLQGTAREQYF.

This clone was counted between two and nine times. This chain connects TRBV18 to TRBJ2-1, with 10 bases identical to TRBD2. This CDR3 has 15 residues. With V trimmed by 3 bases and J by 6 bases, 5 bases remained unmatched. CDR1 and CDR2 (germline): KGHSH, LQKENI. CDR3 in DNA: TGTGCCAGCTCACCCGGGCTAGCGGGAGTCAATGAGCAGTTCTTC. Encoded protein: CASSPGLAGVNEQFF.

The chain uses TRBV6-1 and TRBJ2-7; possible D gene TRBD2, 5 bases. Germline CDR1 and CDR2: MNHNS and SASEGT. CDR3 size: 18 residues. Trimming shortened V by 2 bases and J by 0 bases, and 20 bases separated the two germline ends. CDR3 loop: CASSETVIGAGSSYEQYF. The CDR3, as DNA: TGTGCCAGCAGTGAAACGGTCATAGGCGCTGGGAGCTCCTACGAGCAGTACTTC.

V gene TRBV5-5 combines with J gene TRBJ1-3; D unclear. CDR3 length: 15 residues. Deletions cut 0 bases from V and 3 bases from J, with 10 bases between. From germline, CDR1 is SGHKS and CDR2 YYEKEE (reference sequence). Written as DNA, the CDR3 is TGTGCCAGCAGCTTGGCCGTAACGGTTGGAAACACCATATATTTT. Its translation is CASSLAVTVGNTIYF.

V usage is TRBV28 and J usage is TRBJ1-5, with D tentatively TRBD1 (5 bases). Germline lookup yields CDR1 MDHEN and CDR2 SYDVKM. This CDR3 is built from 15 residues. The ends were cut back, 5 bases at V and 4 bases at J, with 15 bases in the middle. The CDR3 coding sequence is TGTGCCAGCAGTCCCAATTCAGGGCGGAATCAGCCCCAGCATTTT. It specifies CASSPNSGRNQPQHF.

This clone has just a few counts. The CDR3 spells CASSSEQGQNTEAFF. The CDR3 nucleotides are TGCGCCAGCAGCTCCGAACAGGGGCAGAACACTGAAGCTTTCTTT. The chain couples TRBV5-1 to TRBJ1-1, with 7 bases that match TRBD1. The CDR3 is 15 amino acids. Germline CDR1 and CDR2: SGHRS and YFSETQ. V lost 3 bases, J lost 1 base, and 6 bases stayed unmatched. Drawing the rest from reference TRBV5-1 and TRBJ1-1, the complete variable domain is KAGVTQTPRYLIKTRGQQVTLSCSPISGHRSVSWYQQTPGQGLQFLFEYFSETQRNKGNFPGRFSGRQFSNSRSEMNVSTLELGDSALYLCASSSEQGQNTEAFFGQGTRLTVV.

CDR3 sequence (DNA): TGTGCCAGCAGCTACCGGGACAGGGTTTATTCACCCCTCCACTTT. Its protein is CASSYRDRVYSPLHF. The gene calls are TRBV5-6 and TRBJ1-6, with 9 bases identical to TRBD1. V trimming: 3 bases; J trimming: 8 bases; junction bases outside the gene matches: 6. The CDR3 length is 15 residues. Germline V CDR1 and CDR2: SGHDT, YYEEEE.

This clone was seen more than once but under ten times. The V call is TRBV27, the J call TRBJ2-3; a possible D gene is TRBD1 (5 bases). The CDR3 is 15 residues long. CDR1 is MNHEY, CDR2 SMNVEV, per germline (reference sequence). The germline V and J ends were trimmed by 5 bases and 1 base, with 13 bases remaining between them. CDR3 nucleotides: TGTGCCAGCAGTACGACAGCCCTAGGCACAGATACGCAGTATTTT. It codes for CASSTTALGTDTQYF.

The CDR3 nucleotides are TGTGCCAGCAGTTTCCGGGGTTATCTCCAGCATTTT. As protein: CASSFRGYLQHF. The V call is TRBV28, the J call TRBJ1-5, with D uncertain. CDR3 size: 12 residues. In germline, CDR1 is MDHEN, CDR2 SYDVKM. Trimming left V 3 bases short and J 12 bases short, with 12 bases between.

The chain employs TRBV20-1 and TRBJ2-7, with D tentatively TRBD2 (6 bases). The length of the CDR3 is 11 residues. V was pared by 5 bases and J by 4 bases, with 9 bases between. Germline CDR1 and CDR2: DFQATT and SNEGSKA (reference sequence). The CDR3 region has the DNA TGCAGTGCTCGGGACTTTTACGAGCAGTACTTC. It translates to CSARDFYEQYF.

The V call is TRBV4-2, the J call TRBJ2-1; D is uncertain. V lost 0 bases and J 10 bases, leaving 13 bases between the germline ends. The CDR3 length is 14 residues. Germline lookup yields CDR1 LGHNA and CDR2 YNFKEQ. CDR3 residues: CASSQDSPRAEQFF. For the CDR3, the DNA is TGTGCCAGCAGCCAAGACTCCCCCCGCGCGGAGCAGTTCTTC.

The chain employs TRBV30 and TRBJ2-2; 8 bases map to TRBD1. V was pared by 4 bases and J by 6 bases, with 13 bases of the junction left unmatched. Germline V CDR1 and CDR2: GTSNPN, SVGIG (reference sequence). This CDR3 is 16 amino acids long. The CDR3, as DNA: TGTGCCTGGAAACATCAGGGACAGGCCCGGGCCGGGGAGCTGTTTTTT. Amino acids: CAWKHQGQARAGELFF.

V usage is TRBV5-1 and J usage is TRBJ1-2, with D possibly matching TRBD1 (6 bases). The germline V and J ends were trimmed by 1 base and 8 bases, with 12 bases remaining between them. Germline V gene sequence: CDR1 SGHRS, CDR2 YFSETQ. This CDR3 comprises 13 residues. CDR3 protein: CASSLKQGGGYTF. CDR3 nucleotides: TGCGCCAGCAGCTTGAAACAGGGTGGGGGCTACACCTTC.

The V call is TRBV5-1, the J call TRBJ2-7, with D perhaps TRBD1 (6 bases). Trimming pared 2 bases from V and 2 bases from J, leaving 17 bases between. The CDR3 is 16 residues long. Germline assignment: CDR1 SGHRS and CDR2 YFSETQ. CDR3 coding DNA: TGCGCCAGCAGCTTCAGGGGCGGCTATGATACCTACGAGCAGTACTTC. This gives the protein CASSFRGGYDTYEQYF.

This clone was recorded only once. The chain has TRBV10-3 and TRBJ1-1, with 7 positions matching TRBD1. With 7 bases clipped from V and 5 bases from J, the junction kept 7 bases outside the gene matches. CDR3 length: 13 amino acids. Germline CDR1 is ENHRY and CDR2 is SYGVKD. For the CDR3, the DNA is TGTGCCATCACCAATACAGGGGTTACTGAAGCTTTCTTT. Its protein product is CAITNTGVTEAFF.

This clone was seen only once. The chain links TRBV7-8 to TRBJ2-3; D perhaps matches TRBD2 (6 bases). Germline V gives CDR1 SGHVS, CDR2 FQNEAQ. The CDR3 length is 14 residues. The germline V and J ends were trimmed by 3 bases and 2 bases, with 9 bases remaining between them. The CDR3 coding sequence is TGTGCCAGCAGCTTGACTAGACCCACAGATACGCAGTATTTT. Its protein product is CASSLTRPTDTQYF.

The J gene is TRBJ2-3, the V gene TRBV6-2 or TRBV6-3, with 7 bases aligning to TRBD2. With V trimmed by 6 bases and J by 8 bases, 17 bases remained unmatched. The V gene's germline CDR1 is MNHEY and CDR2 SVGEGT. This CDR3 has 16 amino acids. Here the CDR3 DNA reads TGTGCCAGCAGCCCTTTCGGGGCAGGGAGGGAAGGTACGCAGTATTTT. Residues: CASSPFGAGREGTQYF.

The chain combines TRBV28 with TRBJ1-1; TRBD1 might be the D (5 bases). Germline lookup yields CDR1 MDHEN and CDR2 SYDVKM. The V gene lost 7 bases and the J gene lost 2 bases, with 26 bases spanning the gap. The CDR3 runs 18 residues. CDR3 protein: CASTHRPGGVAFNTEAFF. The CDR3 DNA reads as TGTGCCAGCACCCATCGGCCGGGGGGGGTAGCCTTCAACACTGAAGCTTTCTTT. Full variable domain (rest looked up from reference TRBV28 and TRBJ1-1): DVKVTQSSRYLVKRTGEKVFLECVQDMDHENMFWYRQDPGLGLRLIYFSYDVKMKEKGDIPEGYSVSREKKERFSLILESASTNQTSMYLCASTHRPGGVAFNTEAFFGQGTRLTVV.

The CDR3 coding sequence is TGTGCCAGCAGCTTAGGGGAGTTTGGTGGGGAGACCCAGTACTTC. Amino acid sequence: CASSLGEFGGETQYF. The V gene is TRBV7-6, the J gene TRBJ2-5; D is perhaps TRBD2 (5 bases). There are 15 residues in the CDR3. From germline, CDR1 is SGHVS and CDR2 FNYEAQ. Trimming left V 1 base short and J 5 bases short, with 14 bases between.

This chain joins TRBV27 and TRBJ2-7; tentatively, D is TRBD1 (5 bases). CDR3 length: 15 amino acids. Per germline, CDR1 MNHEY and CDR2 SMNVEV (reference sequence). The V and J ends lost 3 bases and 2 bases respectively, with 14 bases between them. The chain's CDR3 is CASSFRRTFPYEQYF. CDR3 bases: TGTGCCAGCAGTTTCCGACGGACATTTCCCTACGAGCAGTACTTC.

The rearrangement joins TRBV28 to TRBJ2-5; a weak D match, TRBD2 (6 bases). CDR1 and CDR2 (germline): MDHEN, SYDVKM. V lost 6 bases and J 4 bases, leaving 18 bases between the germline ends. The CDR3 is 15 amino acids. In DNA, the CDR3 is TGTGCCAGCAGGTGGTCCGGGAGAGCAGGAGAGACCCAGTACTTC. It codes for CASRWSGRAGETQYF.

The CDR3 DNA reads TGTGCCAGCAGTTATCGCGGGAGTGGGGGCGAGCAGTACTTC. It specifies CASSYRGSGGEQYF. The rearrangement uses TRBV6-2 or TRBV6-3 and TRBJ2-7; 7 positions match TRBD2. V gave up 3 bases and J gave up 6 bases; unmatched junction bases: 8. This CDR3 comprises 14 residues. Germline CDR1 and CDR2: MNHEY and SVGEGT.